Listed below are T cell receptor beta chains from one sample, sequenced in a study of blood T cell repertoires in COVID-19. Using immunoSEQ multiplex PCR, the repertoire was profiled, and TCRdb retains in-frame clones only, with some absent. The sample consists of about 350,000 clones, 88% of them appearing once. The sequenced material came from peripheral blood. The receptors stem from a woman in her sixties or seventies with COVID-19, enrolled during active disease. Each CDR3 is given with its conserved first and last residue. D genes are given only for firm matches. Clone size, where shown, is once, few, many, or a class for clones that have expanded.

D: TRBD2
V: TRBV13
J: TRBJ2-5
size: NA
CDR3: CASSSGGQRGQETQYF
DNA: TGTGCCAGCAGCTCGGGGGGGCAAAGGGGACAAGAGACCCAGTACTTC

D: NA
V: TRBV7-9
J: TRBJ1-6
size: NA
CDR3: CASSFYLTALNSPLHF
DNA: TGTGCCAGCAGCTTCTACCTGACAGCCCTTAATTCACCCCTCCACTTT

D: TRBD1
V: TRBV10-1
J: TRBJ1-1
size: NA
CDR3: CASRDRGRTEAFF
DNA: TGCGCCAGCCGGGACAGGGGGCGTACTGAAGCTTTCTTT

D: NA
V: TRBV7-2
J: TRBJ1-1
size: NA
CDR3: CASSLDPTGPEAFF
DNA: TGTGCCAGCAGCTTAGACCCAACAGGTCCTGAAGCTTTCTTT

D: TRBD1
V: TRBV12-3/TRBV12-4
J: TRBJ1-2
size: NA
CDR3: CASSPGQGGYTF
DNA: TGTGCCAGCAGTCCCGGACAGGGAGGCTACACCTTC

D: NA
V: TRBV19
J: TRBJ1-2
size: NA
CDR3: CASSTRTERGYTF
DNA: TGTGCCAGTAGTACCCGAACGGAGCGAGGCTACACCTTC

D: NA
V: TRBV10-1
J: TRBJ1-5
size: NA
CDR3: CASSPGINQPQHF
DNA: TGCGCCAGCAGTCCAGGGATCAATCAGCCCCAGCATTTT

D: TRBD1
V: TRBV24-1
J: TRBJ2-3
size: NA
CDR3: CATSDLSNRGHNTDTQYF
DNA: TGTGCCACCAGTGATTTGAGCAACAGGGGGCATAACACAGATACGCAGTATTTT

D: NA
V: TRBV27
J: TRBJ2-6
size: NA
CDR3: CASSLSVRAPGANVLTF
DNA: TGTGCCAGCAGTTTATCGGTCAGGGCGCCCGGGGCCAACGTCCTGACTTTC

D: NA
V: TRBV7-6
J: TRBJ2-3
size: NA
CDR3: CASSLLVPDTQYF
DNA: TGTGCCAGCAGCTTGCTAGTACCGGATACGCAGTATTTT

D: TRBD1
V: TRBV29-1
J: TRBJ2-1
size: NA
CDR3: CSAGTGINEQFF
DNA: TGCAGCGCTGGGACAGGAATCAATGAGCAGTTCTTC

D: NA
V: TRBV11-1
J: TRBJ1-1
size: NA
CDR3: CASSVQGNTEAFF
DNA: TGTGCCAGCAGCGTACAGGGGAACACTGAAGCTTTCTTT

D: TRBD1
V: TRBV4-1
J: TRBJ1-6
size: NA
CDR3: CASSLSTTGGFSPLHF
DNA: TGCGCCAGCAGCCTATCGACGACAGGGGGCTTTTCACCCCTCCACTTT

D: TRBD2
V: TRBV7-3
J: TRBJ2-3
size: NA
CDR3: CASSLRLAGDTDTQYF
DNA: TGTGCCAGCAGCCTGAGACTAGCGGGGGATACAGATACGCAGTATTTT

D: NA
V: TRBV19
J: TRBJ2-7
size: once
CDR3: CASSKTSYEQYF
DNA: TGTGCCAGTAGTAAGACTAGCTACGAGCAGTACTTC

D: TRBD1
V: TRBV10-3
J: TRBJ1-2
size: NA
CDR3: CAISLGTVYGYTF
DNA: TGTGCCATCAGCCTCGGGACAGTCTATGGCTACACCTTC

D: NA
V: TRBV5-1
J: TRBJ1-4
size: NA
CDR3: CASSSQGTNEKLFF
DNA: TGCGCCAGCAGCTCACAGGGAACTAATGAAAAACTGTTTTTT